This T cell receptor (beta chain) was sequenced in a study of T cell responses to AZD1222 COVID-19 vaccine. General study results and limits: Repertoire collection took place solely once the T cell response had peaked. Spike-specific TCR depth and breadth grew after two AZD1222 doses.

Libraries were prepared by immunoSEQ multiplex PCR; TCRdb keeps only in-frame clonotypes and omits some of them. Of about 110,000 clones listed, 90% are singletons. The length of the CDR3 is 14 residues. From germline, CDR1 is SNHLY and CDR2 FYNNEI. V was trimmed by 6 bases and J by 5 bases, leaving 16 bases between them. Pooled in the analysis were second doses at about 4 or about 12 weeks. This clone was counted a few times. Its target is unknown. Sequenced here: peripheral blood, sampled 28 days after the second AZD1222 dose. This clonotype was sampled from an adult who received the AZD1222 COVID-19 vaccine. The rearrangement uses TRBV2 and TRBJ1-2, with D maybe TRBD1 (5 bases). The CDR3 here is CASSPQVTRYGYTF. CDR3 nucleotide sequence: TGTGCCAGCAGCCCACAGGTTACTCGATATGGCTACACCTTC.